This paragraph reports one T cell receptor (beta chain). Germline values: CDR1 MGHDK, CDR2 SYGVNS. The CDR3 is 18 residues long. V was cut by 1 base and J by 5 bases, with 23 bases left in between. These data come from a study of blood T cell repertoires in COVID-19. On the study more broadly: The United States, Italy and Spain provided the acute and convalescent COVID-19 samples. In each case, the material was cDNA or gDNA derived from T cells, B-cell-depleted T cells, or PBMCs.

Original processing methods: Reference gene primer amplification yielded estimated nucleated cell counts. Profiled with immunoSEQ multiplex PCR; TCRdb holds only in-frame clones, not every one. That table is the source of V, J and clone size, and D and trimming were worked out from the DNA. The data hold around 19,000 clones, with around 92% observed a single time. The origin of this receptor is a human donor in a cohort sampled during active COVID-19. The chain combines TRBV25-1 with TRBJ2-5, with D possibly matching TRBD2 (5 bases). The sample taken for sequencing was peripheral blood. CDR3 region: CASSEFRLGGYRAETQYF. CDR3 bases: TGTGCCAGCAGTGAATTCCGGCTTGGCGGGTATAGGGCGGAGACCCAGTACTTC. Together with reference TRBV25-1 and TRBJ2-5, the CDR3 gives the full variable domain: EADIYQTPRYLVIGTGKKITLECSQTMGHDKMYWYQQDPGMELHLIHYSYGVNSTEKGDLSSESTVSRIRTEHFPLTLESARPSHTSQYLCASSEFRLGGYRAETQYFGPGTRLLVL.